These 3 T cell receptor beta chains came from one sample sequenced in a study of OX40 agonist ivuxolimab in advanced cancers. The protocol was immunoSEQ multiplex PCR, while the TCRdb copy is restricted to in-frame clones and leaves out a portion. The sample lists roughly 80,000 clones, around nine tenths seen once, with about 5.9% in the top ten. The specimen comprised CD4+ or CD8+ T cells sorted from blood, sampled in a trial of the OX40 agonist ivuxolimab. The receptors stem from an adult with an advanced solid tumor such as melanoma, head and neck, liver or kidney cancer.

This chain joins TRBV7-9 and TRBJ2-7; D gene unclear. V was pared by 2 bases and J by 7 bases, with 18 bases between. Germline assignment: CDR1 SEHNR and CDR2 FQNEAQ (reference sequence). This CDR3 region has 15 residues. CDR3 loop: CASSLRTDPSLEQYF. The CDR3, as DNA: TGTGCCAGCAGCTTACGAACAGATCCTTCCTTGGAGCAGTACTTC.

This chain uses TRBV30 with TRBJ1-1; 9 positions agree with TRBD1. From germline, CDR1 is GTSNPN and CDR2 SVGIG (reference sequence). The J segment lost 3 bases and the V segment lost 4 bases, leaving 9 bases of the junction unmatched. The CDR3 extends over 15 amino acids. CDR3 DNA sequence: TGTGCCTGGACGACGATAGGACAGGGGCACACTGAAGCTTTCTTT. Its translation: CAWTTIGQGHTEAFF. Looking up the rest from reference TRBV30 and TRBJ1-1 gives the full variable domain: SQTIHQWPATLVQPVGSPLSLECTVEGTSNPNLYWYRQAAGRGLQLLFYSVGIGQISSEVPQNLSASRPQDRQFILSSKKLLLSDSGFYLCAWTTIGQGHTEAFFGQGTRLTVV.

Here the CDR3 reads CASSATPGLAGGQFDIGELFF. CDR3 in DNA: TGTGCCAGCAGCGCGACCCCGGGACTAGCGGGGGGGCAGTTCGACATCGGGGAGCTGTTTTTT. J is TRBJ2-2 and V is TRBV7-3, with 16 positions matching TRBD2. CDR1 is SGHTA, CDR2 FQGTGA, per germline. The CDR3 runs 21 residues. Trimming removed 5 bases from V and 7 bases from J; junction bases left unmatched: 19.